The present T cell receptor (beta chain) was sequenced within a study of identical twins. A remark on this clonotype: Antigen: not known.

Study-wide points: Out-of-frame alpha sequences that twins shared showed excess low generation probability.

TCRdb re-derived calls from the 5' RACE reads in MiXCR, one entry per CDR3 protein. This table has about 200,000 distinct CDR3 sequences, roughly 7.5% appearing once. CDR3 length: 14 residues. Germline trimming cut 6 bases from V and 1 base from J; bases unmatched to any gene: 6. Germline CDR1 and CDR2: DFQATT and SNEGSKA (reference sequence). This sample was also put to use in a study of yellow fever vaccine responses in identical twins.

The rearrangement joins TRBV20-1 to TRBJ1-1, with 9 nucleotides matching TRBD1. This sequence originates from a woman under 30 in good health. The material sequenced was memory (CD45RO+) T cells sorted from blood. The CDR3 sequence: CSAGGQGRNTEAFF. The CDR3 DNA reads TGCAGTGCGGGGGGACAGGGACGGAACACTGAAGCTTTCTTT.